The clone carrying this TCR beta chain occurred a few times. This entry is derived from a study of T cell changes during pregnancy in multiple sclerosis. CDR1 and CDR2 from the germline V gene are KGHSH and LQKENI. V was clipped by 3 bases and J by 6 bases; unmatched bases: 4. The CDR3 consists of 15 residues. Method: immunoSEQ multiplex PCR; TCRdb's copy keeps in-frame clones and lacks some. The table has 75,000 to 80,000 clones, roughly 91% seen once. This receptor was identified in a female donor in good health, enrolled as a control in a pregnancy study. Sequences were derived from peripheral blood, sampled after pregnancy. The chain links TRBV18 to TRBJ1-6; 8 bases match TRBD1. The CDR3 region has the DNA TGTGCCAGCTCACCGCGACAGGGGCGTAATTCACCCCTCCACTTT. Translation: CASSPRQGRNSPLHF.